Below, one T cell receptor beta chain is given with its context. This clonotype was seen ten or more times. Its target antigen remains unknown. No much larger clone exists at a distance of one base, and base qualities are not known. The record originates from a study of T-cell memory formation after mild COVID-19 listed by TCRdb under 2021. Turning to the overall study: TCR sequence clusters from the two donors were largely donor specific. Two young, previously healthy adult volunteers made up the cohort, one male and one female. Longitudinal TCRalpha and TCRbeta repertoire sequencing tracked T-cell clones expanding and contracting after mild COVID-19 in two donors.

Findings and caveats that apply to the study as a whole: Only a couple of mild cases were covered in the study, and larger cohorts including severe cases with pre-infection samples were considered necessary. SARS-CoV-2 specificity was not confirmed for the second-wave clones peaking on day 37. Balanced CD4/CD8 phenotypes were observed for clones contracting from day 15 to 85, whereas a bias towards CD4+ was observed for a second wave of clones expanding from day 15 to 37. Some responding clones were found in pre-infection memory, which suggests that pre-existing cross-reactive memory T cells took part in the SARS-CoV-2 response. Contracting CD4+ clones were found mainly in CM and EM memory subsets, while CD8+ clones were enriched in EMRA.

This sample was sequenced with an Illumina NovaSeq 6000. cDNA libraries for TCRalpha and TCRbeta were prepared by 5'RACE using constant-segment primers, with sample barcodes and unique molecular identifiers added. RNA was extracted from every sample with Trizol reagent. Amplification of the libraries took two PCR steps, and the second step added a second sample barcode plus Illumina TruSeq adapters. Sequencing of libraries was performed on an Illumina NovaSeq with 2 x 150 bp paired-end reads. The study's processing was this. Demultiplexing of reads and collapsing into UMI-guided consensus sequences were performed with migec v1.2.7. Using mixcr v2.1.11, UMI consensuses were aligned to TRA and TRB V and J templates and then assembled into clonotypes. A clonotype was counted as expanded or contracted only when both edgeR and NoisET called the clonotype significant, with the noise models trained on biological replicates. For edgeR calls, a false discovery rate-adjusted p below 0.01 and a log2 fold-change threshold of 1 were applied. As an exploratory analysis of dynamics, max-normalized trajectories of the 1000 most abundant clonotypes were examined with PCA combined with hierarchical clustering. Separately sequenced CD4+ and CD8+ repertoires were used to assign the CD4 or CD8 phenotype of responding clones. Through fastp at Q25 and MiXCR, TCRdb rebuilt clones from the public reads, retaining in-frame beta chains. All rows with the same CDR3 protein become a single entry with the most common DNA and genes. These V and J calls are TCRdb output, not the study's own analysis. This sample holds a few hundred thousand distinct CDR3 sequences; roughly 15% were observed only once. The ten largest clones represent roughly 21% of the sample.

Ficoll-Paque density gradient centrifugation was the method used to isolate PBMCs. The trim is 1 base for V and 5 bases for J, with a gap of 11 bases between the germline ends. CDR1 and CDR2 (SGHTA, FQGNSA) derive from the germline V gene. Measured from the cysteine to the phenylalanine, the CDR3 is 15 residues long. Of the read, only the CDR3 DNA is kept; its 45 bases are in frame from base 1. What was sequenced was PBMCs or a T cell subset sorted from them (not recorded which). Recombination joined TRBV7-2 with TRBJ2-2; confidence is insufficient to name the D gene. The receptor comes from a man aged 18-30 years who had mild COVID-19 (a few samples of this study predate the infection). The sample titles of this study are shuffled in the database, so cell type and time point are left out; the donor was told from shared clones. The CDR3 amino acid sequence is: CASSLGGDTTGELFF. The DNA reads TGTGCCAGCAGCTTAGGAGGCGACACGACCGGGGAGCTGTTTTTT.